This T cell receptor beta chain was observed in a study of identical twins. Study outcomes and limitations: Memory repertoires lacked the insertion deficit that abundant cord blood beta clonotypes showed.

Template switching created a universal primer site, and the cDNA included unique molecular identifiers. One entry per CDR3 protein results from TCRdb running MiXCR on the 5' RACE reads. The sample lists roughly 540,000 distinct CDR3 sequences, roughly 21% occurring once. CDR1 and CDR2 (germline): SGHRS, YFSETQ. V lost 4 bases to trimming and J lost 0 bases; unmatched junction nucleotides: 5. This CDR3 contains 16 residues. About this clonotype itself: Its specificity is unknown.

The sample was also linked to a second study, of T cells expressing NK-cell markers. From that paper: Seven donors tested HCMV-seropositive and one tested seronegative among the eight sequenced. About 1.0-7.5% of CD8+ T cells in about six donors belonged to dominant NKG2C+ clonotypes.

The material sequenced was CD4+ T cells sorted from blood. The sequence was obtained from a woman aged 18-29 years in good health. V and J are TRBV5-1 and TRBJ2-4; 9 nucleotides match TRBD2. CDR3 coding DNA: TGCGCCAGCAGCCTCAGCGGGGGGCTAGCCAAAAACATTCAGTACTTC. Amino acids: CASSLSGGLAKNIQYF.